What follows are 19 T cell receptor beta chains derived from one specimen sequenced in a study of CD8+CD57+ T cells in acquired aplastic anemia. Using genomic DNA as the template, TCR beta VDJ and CDR3 profiling was carried out. MiXCR, applied by TCRdb to the reads, yields one record per CDR3 protein. This sample has 200,000 or so distinct CDR3 sequences, with around 66% found just once. The specimen sequenced was sorted CD4+, CD8+, or CD8+CD57+ T cells (not recorded which) from PBMCs. Receptors were obtained from a human donor with severe aplastic anemia or a healthy control (not recorded which).

J is TRBJ1-6 and V is TRBV19, with 9 bases aligning to TRBD1. After removal of 5 bases from V and 11 bases from J, the junction contained 10 bases not matched to a gene. This CDR3 contains 15 residues. CDR1 LNHDA and CDR2 SQIVND come from the germline V gene (reference sequence). This chain's CDR3 is CASSPSGQGMTPLHF. The CDR3 DNA follows: TGTGCCAGTAGTCCTTCGGGACAGGGTATGACACCCCTCCACTTT.

The chain recombines TRBV14 with TRBJ2-1, with a possible D match to TRBD2 (7 bases). Deletions cut 4 bases from V and 2 bases from J, with 12 bases between. The CDR3 is 15 residues long. Germline values: CDR1 SGHDN, CDR2 FVKESK. DNA of the CDR3: TGTGCCAGCAGCCTACTAGGGGGGGCCTACAATGAGCAGTTCTTC. The encoded protein is CASSLLGGAYNEQFF.

To note about this clonotype: One junction end does not reproduce the germline sequence, and a read error may be involved. The chain links TRBV20-1 to TRBJ2-3; 9 nucleotides align to TRBD2. There are 13 residues in the CDR3. Germline V gene sequence: CDR1 DFQATT, CDR2 SNEGSKA (reference sequence). This chain's CDR3 is CSAGWTSADTRYF. The CDR3 DNA is TGCAGTGCTGGGTGGACTAGCGCAGATACGCGGTATTTT.

A note on this clonotype: One junction end disagrees with the germline gene, perhaps due to a read error. V and J are TRBV7-3 and TRBJ2-3; D is unresolved. The CDR3 runs to 15 residues. Germline V gene sequence: CDR1 SGHTA, CDR2 FQGTGA. The CDR3 is CASSHRAALGDTQYF. CDR3 bases: TGCGCCAGCAGCCATAGGGCCGCCTTGGGAGATACGCAGTATTTT.

This chain uses TRBV7-9 with TRBJ2-7; a weak D match, TRBD1 (6 bases). The CDR3 length is 12 residues. V lost 1 base, J lost 12 bases, and 13 bases lay in between. In germline, CDR1 is SEHNR, CDR2 FQNEAQ (reference sequence). The CDR3 coding sequence is TGTGCCAGCAGCTTAGAACAGGGTCCCGGGTACTTC. Residues: CASSLEQGPGYF. The full variable domain, completed using reference TRBV7-9 and TRBJ2-7, is DTGVSQNPRHKITKRGQNVTFRCDPISEHNRLYWYRQTLGQGPEFLTYFQNEAQLEKSRLLSDRFSAERPKGSFSTLEIQRTEQGDSAMYLCASSLEQGPGYFGPGTRLTVT.

A few counts support this clonotype. This CDR3 fails to terminate in the conserved phenylalanine or tryptophan, so it likely reflects a read error. The limits of the CDR3 on the DNA are not certain, so only TCRdb's listed CDR3 is given. CDR3 sequence: CAISESVQIY. The chain couples TRBV10-3 to TRBJ2-1. The CDR3 spans 10 amino acids, including both terminal residues. Germline CDR1 is ENHRY and CDR2 is SYGVKD.

The CDR3 spells CSVLAGGRQETQYF. CDR3 DNA sequence: TGCAGCGTTCTAGCGGGAGGGCGGCAAGAGACCCAGTACTTC. This sequence joins TRBV29-1 and TRBJ2-5, with TRBD2 identical over 12 bases. Germline V lookup: CDR1 SQVTM, CDR2 ANQGSEA. CDR3 length: 14 residues. The J segment lost 2 bases and the V segment lost 5 bases, leaving 3 bases of the junction unmatched. The variable domain in full, completed from reference TRBV29-1 and TRBJ2-5, reads SAVISQKPSRDICQRGTSLTIQCQVDSQVTMMFWYRQQPGQSLTLIATANQGSEATYESGFVIDKFPISRPNLTFSTLTVSNMSPEDSSIYLCSVLAGGRQETQYFGPGTRLLVL.

This clonotype was counted between two and nine times. The chain couples TRBV12-3 or TRBV12-4 to TRBJ2-7; TRBD2 aligns across 8 bases. After removal of 6 bases from V and 0 bases from J, the junction contained 16 bases not matched to a gene. The length of the CDR3 is 18 residues. This chain's CDR3 is CASSPREGRGENSYEQYF. The CDR3 nucleotides are TGTGCCAGCAGCCCCCGGGAGGGGCGGGGGGAGAACTCCTACGAGCAGTACTTC.

With respect to this clonotype: A much bigger clone sits one base away, suggesting this may be a read error. V usage is TRBV4-2 and J usage is TRBJ1-1, with D perhaps matching TRBD1 (5 bases). Germline assignment: CDR1 LGHNA and CDR2 YNFKEQ. The CDR3 runs 14 residues. Between the trimmed V and J ends, which lost 3 bases and 4 bases, there was a span of 12 bases. CDR3 DNA sequence: TGTGCCAGCAGCCAGCAGGGAGGGAGCACTGAAGCTTTCTTT. Translating it yields CASSQQGGSTEAFF.

CDR3 bases: TGTGCCAGCAGTTCGCGGACTAGCCCCTACGAGCAGTACTTC. The encoded protein is CASSSRTSPYEQYF. The chain carries TRBV25-1 and TRBJ2-7; 8 bases are shared with TRBD2. The CDR3 is made up of 14 amino acids. CDR1 and CDR2 (germline): MGHDK, SYGVNS. The junction had 5 bases not matched to a gene; V was cut back by 5 bases and J by 2 bases.

The chain employs TRBV24-1 and TRBJ2-7; 7 nucleotides line up with TRBD1. The CDR3 covers 13 residues. Germline V gene sequence: CDR1 KGHDR, CDR2 SFDVKD. Trimming at V came to 2 bases and at J to 3 bases, leaving 0 bases not matched to a gene. CDR3 region: CATSDWDSYEQYF. DNA of the CDR3: TGTGCCACCAGTGATTGGGACAGCTACGAGCAGTACTTC.

This chain connects TRBV19 to TRBJ2-3; D call uncertain. Germline-derived CDR1 and CDR2 are LNHDA and SQIVND (reference sequence). Between the trimmed V and J ends, which lost 2 bases and 1 base, there was a span of 4 bases. The CDR3 contains 13 residues. DNA of the CDR3: TGTGCCAGTAGTATATGGGGCACAGATACGCAGTATTTT. Protein product: CASSIWGTDTQYF.

J is TRBJ2-5 and V is TRBV7-9; TRBD1 matches at 7 bases. CDR1 is SEHNR, CDR2 FQNEAQ, per germline (reference sequence). The CDR3 loop spans 15 amino acids. After removal of 6 bases from V and 3 bases from J, the junction contained 10 bases not matched to a gene. The CDR3 DNA is TGTGCCAGCAGTTCTTATTGGGACAGCGAAGAGACCCAGTACTTC. It translates to CASSSYWDSEETQYF.

The chain carries TRBV7-2 and TRBJ1-1; D might be TRBD1 (6 bases). The V and J ends lost 5 bases and 3 bases respectively, with 16 bases between them. This CDR3 contains 15 residues. Germline CDR1 reads SGHTA; CDR2 reads FQGNSA. CDR3 nucleotides: TGTGCCAGCAGCGCCGGACAGTTCATCGACACTGAAGCTTTCTTT. Its protein is CASSAGQFIDTEAFF.

This chain links TRBV5-1 with TRBJ2-7, with a tentative D call TRBD2 (7 bases). Germline assignment: CDR1 SGHRS and CDR2 YFSETQ. The V and J ends lost 6 bases and 4 bases respectively, with 26 bases between them. CDR3 length equals 17 residues. The CDR3 reads CASNSGLIGGRAYEQYF. The CDR3 region has the DNA TGCGCCAGCAACTCGGGACTAATTGGGGGGCGCGCTTACGAGCAGTACTTC.

The chain couples TRBV29-1 to TRBJ2-3; either TRBD1 or TRBD2 may supply D (5 bases each). The V gene's germline CDR1 is SQVTM and CDR2 ANQGSEA. This CDR3 spans 15 amino acids. The V gene lost 7 bases and the J gene lost 1 base, with 18 bases spanning the gap. CDR3 nucleotide sequence: TGCAGCGCATCCGGGACCCGAAAAGGCACAGATACGCAGTATTTT. This sequence encodes CSASGTRKGTDTQYF.

The J gene is TRBJ1-3, the V gene TRBV12-3 or TRBV12-4, with D perhaps TRBD1 (5 bases). This CDR3 spans 14 amino acids. Trimming took 10 bases from V and 2 from J, leaving 15 bases between them. In nucleotides, the CDR3 is TGTGCCAACTCGGGGACCAGCGCTGGAAACACCATATATTTT. Residues: CANSGTSAGNTIYF.

The rearrangement links TRBV19 to TRBJ2-2; D might be TRBD1 or TRBD2, each matching 6 bases. The CDR3 runs to 15 residues. The germline V gene encodes CDR1 LNHDA and CDR2 SQIVND (reference sequence). Trimming took 1 base from V and 4 from J, leaving 10 bases between them. CDR3 coding DNA: TGTGCCAGTAGTATAGCAGGAGGGGGCACCGGGGAGCTGTTTTTT. Its translation: CASSIAGGGTGELFF.

This chain connects TRBV7-2 to TRBJ2-5; 8 bases fit TRBD2. The DNA end lines up better with TRBJ2-7; the J call may be wrong. Germline V gene data show CDR1 as SGHTA and CDR2 as FQGNSA. The length of the CDR3 is 14 residues. CDR3 loop: CASSLLAGNYEQYF. In nucleotides, the CDR3 is TGTGCCAGCAGCTTATTAGCGGGGAACTACGAGCAGTACTTC.